The 15 T cell receptor beta chains below all came from one sample that was sequenced in a study of blood T cell repertoires in COVID-19. Method: immunoSEQ multiplex PCR; TCRdb's copy keeps in-frame clones and lacks some. The profile covers fewer than 80,000 clones, with about 70% appearing a single time and approximately 5.3% taken by the ten largest. The source material was peripheral blood. Source of these receptors: a human donor in a cohort sampled during active COVID-19.

This sequence joins TRBV12-3 or TRBV12-4 and TRBJ2-1; TRBD1 matches at 11 bases. With V trimmed by 7 bases and J by 8 bases, 4 bases remained unmatched. CDR3 length: 13 residues. The CDR3 coding sequence is TGTGCCAGCACCCGGACAGGGGGCTATGAGCAGTTCTTC. Its translation is CASTRTGGYEQFF.

The sample holds a few counts of this clone. CDR3 DNA: TGCGCCAGCAGCTTGGCTGCAGACACCGGGGAGCTGTTTTTT. This codes for CASSLAADTGELFF. The chain carries TRBV5-1 and TRBJ2-2, with D unclear. From germline, CDR1 is SGHRS and CDR2 YFSETQ. CDR3 length: 14 amino acids. V was shortened by 0 bases and J by 3 bases, with 6 bases between the two germline ends.

The V call is TRBV30, the J call TRBJ1-2, with TRBD1 matching 7 bases. The germline V gene encodes CDR1 GTSNPN and CDR2 SVGIG (reference sequence). V dropped 1 base and J dropped 7; count of bases not matched to a gene: 9. The CDR3 extends over 14 amino acids. In DNA, the CDR3 is TGTGCCTGGAGTGGTCTTTGGACAGGACGTGGCTACACCTTC. Protein product: CAWSGLWTGRGYTF.

This clone was counted between two and nine times. The chain recombines TRBV6-4 with TRBJ2-2, with TRBD2 matching 8 bases. Germline trimming cut 4 bases from V and 4 bases from J; bases unmatched to any gene: 2. The CDR3 runs to 14 residues. Germline CDR1 is MRHNA and CDR2 is SNTAGT. CDR3 residues: CASSGLAGTGELFF. CDR3 DNA sequence: TGTGCCAGCAGTGGCCTAGCGGGCACCGGGGAGCTGTTTTTT.

The chain has TRBV7-3 and TRBJ1-1; TRBD1 is a possible D gene (5 bases). The CDR3 has 13 amino acids. Germline CDR1 SGHTA, CDR2 FQGTGA. The ends were cut back, 5 bases at V and 6 bases at J, with 13 bases in the middle. In DNA form, the CDR3 reads TGTGCCAGCAGCCAGACAGTCAAGGCTGAAGCTTTCTTT. It encodes CASSQTVKAEAFF.

This chain connects TRBV5-1 to TRBJ1-1; a possible D gene is TRBD1 (5 bases). The length of the CDR3 is 15 residues. Trimming removed 1 base from V and 4 bases from J, with 14 bases in between. From germline, CDR1 is SGHRS and CDR2 YFSETQ. CDR3 region: CASSLTAGPGTEAFF. CDR3 sequence (DNA): TGCGCCAGCAGCTTGACTGCGGGGCCTGGCACTGAAGCTTTCTTT.

The chain carries TRBV30 and TRBJ2-5, with 10 bases aligning to TRBD1. The CDR3 spans 15 residues. Germline CDR1 is GTSNPN and CDR2 is SVGIG (reference sequence). After removal of 8 bases from V and 4 bases from J, the junction contained 13 bases not matched to a gene. Here the CDR3 DNA reads TGTGCCAGCTCCGGGGACAGGGGCGTGAGAGAGACCCAGTACTTC. It codes for CASSGDRGVRETQYF.

The chain links TRBV6-2 or TRBV6-3 to TRBJ1-5; D not resolved. The V end lost 0 bases, the J end lost 0 bases, and 9 bases lay between the germline ends. CDR1 and CDR2 from the germline V gene are MNHEY and SVGEGT. The CDR3 extends over 16 amino acids. The CDR3 DNA reads TGTGCCAGCAGTTACTCGAGAAGATCTAGCAATCAGCCCCAGCATTTT. Translated: CASSYSRRSSNQPQHF.

The V gene is TRBV3-1 (or the pseudogene TRBV3-2), the J gene TRBJ1-1; D is perhaps TRBD1 (5 bases). Germline-derived CDR1 and CDR2 are LGHDT and YNNKEL (reference sequence). CDR3 size: 14 residues. Trimming removed 1 base from V and 8 bases from J, with 14 bases in between. Here the CDR3 reads CASSQGYRHGEAFF. DNA of the CDR3: TGTGCCAGCAGCCAAGGTTACAGGCATGGGGAAGCTTTCTTT.

The chain uses TRBV6-6 and TRBJ1-3, with D possibly being TRBD1 (5 bases). The CDR3 length is 14 residues. The V end was cut by 6 bases, the J end by 0 bases, with 9 bases between. The germline CDR1 and CDR2 sequences are MNHNY and SVGAGI (reference sequence). The DNA of the CDR3 is TGTGCCAGCAGAGTGGGGCGCTCTGGAAACACCATATATTTT. Protein product: CASRVGRSGNTIYF.

The V gene is TRBV18, the J gene TRBJ1-4; tentatively, D is TRBD1 (6 bases). Germline loops: CDR1 KGHSH, CDR2 LQKENI. CDR3 size: 16 residues. V was cut by 2 bases and J by 7 bases, with 17 bases left in between. As DNA, the CDR3 is TGTGCCAGCTCACCAGGTCCGAGGACAGATACTGAAAAACTGTTTTTT. Its translation is CASSPGPRTDTEKLFF.

The chain has TRBV3-1 (or the pseudogene TRBV3-2) and TRBJ2-1, with D possibly being TRBD2 (5 bases). Per the germline V gene, CDR1 is LGHDT and CDR2 is YNNKEL (reference sequence). V lost 3 bases and J 1 base, leaving 13 bases between the germline ends. The CDR3 loop spans 16 amino acids. As DNA, the CDR3 is TGTGCCAGCAGCCAGGCCCGGACTCGTTCCTACAATGAGCAGTTCTTC. As protein: CASSQARTRSYNEQFF.

The rearrangement joins TRBV5-1 to TRBJ1-6, with 9 bases aligning to TRBD1. The germline V gene encodes CDR1 SGHRS and CDR2 YFSETQ. V lost 5 bases to trimming and J lost 8 bases; unmatched junction nucleotides: 5. The CDR3 has 14 residues. CDR3 sequence (DNA): TGCGCCAGCAGGAAAGACAGGGGGTATTCACCCCTCCACTTT. This encodes CASRKDRGYSPLHF.

CDR3 residues: CASSPTGKVGYTF. The CDR3 nucleotides are TGTGCCAGCAGTCCGACAGGGAAGGTGGGCTACACCTTC. The genes are TRBV6-5 and TRBJ1-2, with 7 bases lining up with TRBD1. This CDR3 has 13 residues. Germline lookup yields CDR1 MNHEY and CDR2 SVGAGI. J was trimmed by 8 bases and V by 5 bases; bases with no gene match: 8.

The chain uses TRBV19 and TRBJ1-1; D is uncertain. The CDR3 is made up of 14 amino acids. V was trimmed by 1 base and J by 5 bases, leaving 11 bases between them. Germline V gene data show CDR1 as LNHDA and CDR2 as SQIVND (reference sequence). CDR3: CASSIARERTEAFF. Here the CDR3 DNA reads TGTGCCAGTAGTATAGCCCGGGAACGGACTGAAGCTTTCTTT.